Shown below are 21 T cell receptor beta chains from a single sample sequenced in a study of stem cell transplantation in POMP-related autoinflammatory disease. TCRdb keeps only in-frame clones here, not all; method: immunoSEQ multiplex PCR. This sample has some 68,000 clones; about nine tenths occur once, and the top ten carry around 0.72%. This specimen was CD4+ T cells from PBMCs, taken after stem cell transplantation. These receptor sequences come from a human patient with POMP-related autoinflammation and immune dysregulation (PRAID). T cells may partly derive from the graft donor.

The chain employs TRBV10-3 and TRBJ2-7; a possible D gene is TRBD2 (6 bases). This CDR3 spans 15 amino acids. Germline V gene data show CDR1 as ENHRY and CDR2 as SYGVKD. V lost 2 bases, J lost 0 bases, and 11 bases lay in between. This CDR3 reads CAISEGTLSSYEQYV. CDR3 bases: TGTGCCATCAGTGAGGGGACTTTGAGCTCCTACGAGCAGTACGTC.

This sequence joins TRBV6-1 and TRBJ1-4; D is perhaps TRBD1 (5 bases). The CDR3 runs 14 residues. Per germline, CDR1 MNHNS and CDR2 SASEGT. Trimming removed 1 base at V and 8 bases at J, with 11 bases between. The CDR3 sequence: CASSEVRGEEKLFF. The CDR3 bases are TGTGCCAGCAGTGAAGTGCGGGGGGAGGAAAAACTGTTTTTT.

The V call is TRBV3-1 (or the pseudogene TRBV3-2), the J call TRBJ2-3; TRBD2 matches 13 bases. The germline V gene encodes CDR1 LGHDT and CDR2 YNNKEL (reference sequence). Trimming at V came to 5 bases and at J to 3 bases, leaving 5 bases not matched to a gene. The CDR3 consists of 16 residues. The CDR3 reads CASSSQGLAGTDTQYF. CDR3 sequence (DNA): TGTGCCAGCAGCTCCCAGGGACTAGCGGGAACAGATACGCAGTATTTT.

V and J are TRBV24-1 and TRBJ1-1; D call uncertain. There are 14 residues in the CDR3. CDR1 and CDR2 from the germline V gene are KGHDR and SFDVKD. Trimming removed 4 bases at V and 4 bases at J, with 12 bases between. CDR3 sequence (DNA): TGTGCCACCAGTGACCCCCAAGCGGGCACTGAAGCTTTCTTT. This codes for CATSDPQAGTEAFF.

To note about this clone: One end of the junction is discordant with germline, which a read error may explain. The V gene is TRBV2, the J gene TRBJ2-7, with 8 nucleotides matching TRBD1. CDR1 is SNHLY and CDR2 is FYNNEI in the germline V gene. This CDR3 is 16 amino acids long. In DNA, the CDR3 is TGTGCCAGCAGCGAAGAGGGACAGGCAAGCTCCTACGAGCAGTACTTC. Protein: CASSEEGQASSYEQYF.

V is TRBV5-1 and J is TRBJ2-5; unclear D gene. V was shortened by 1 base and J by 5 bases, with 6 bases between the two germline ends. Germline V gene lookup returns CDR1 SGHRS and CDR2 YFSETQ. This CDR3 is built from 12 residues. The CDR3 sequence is CASSLQAETQYF. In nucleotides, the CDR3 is TGCGCCAGCAGCTTGCAAGCCGAGACCCAGTACTTC.

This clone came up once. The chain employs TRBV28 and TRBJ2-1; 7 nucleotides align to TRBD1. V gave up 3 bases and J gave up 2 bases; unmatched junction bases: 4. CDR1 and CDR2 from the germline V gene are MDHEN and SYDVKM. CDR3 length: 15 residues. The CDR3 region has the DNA TGTGCCAGCAGTTTGAAGGGGGCGGCCTACAATGAGCAGTTCTTC. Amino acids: CASSLKGAAYNEQFF.

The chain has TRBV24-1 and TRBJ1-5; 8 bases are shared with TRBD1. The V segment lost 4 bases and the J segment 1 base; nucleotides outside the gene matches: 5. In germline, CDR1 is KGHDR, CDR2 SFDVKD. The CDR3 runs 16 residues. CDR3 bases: TGTGCCACCAGTGACCATACAGGGGGGAGCAATCAGCCCCAGCATTTT. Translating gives CATSDHTGGSNQPQHF.

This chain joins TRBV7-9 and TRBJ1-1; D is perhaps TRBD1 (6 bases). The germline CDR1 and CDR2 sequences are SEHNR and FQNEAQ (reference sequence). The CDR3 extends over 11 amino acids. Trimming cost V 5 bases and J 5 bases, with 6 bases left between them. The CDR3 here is CASSQGTEAFF. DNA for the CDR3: TGTGCCAGCAGCCAGGGGACTGAAGCTTTCTTT. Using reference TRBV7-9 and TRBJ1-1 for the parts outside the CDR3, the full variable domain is DTGVSQNPRHKITKRGQNVTFRCDPISEHNRLYWYRQTLGQGPEFLTYFQNEAQLEKSRLLSDRFSAERPKGSFSTLEIQRTEQGDSAMYLCASSQGTEAFFGQGTRLTVV.

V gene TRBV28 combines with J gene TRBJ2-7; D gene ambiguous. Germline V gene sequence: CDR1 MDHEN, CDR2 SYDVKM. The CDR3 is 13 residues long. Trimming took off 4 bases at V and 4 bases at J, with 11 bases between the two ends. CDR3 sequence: CASSSPSKYEQYF. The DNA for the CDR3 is TGTGCCAGCAGTTCCCCCTCCAAATACGAGCAGTACTTC.

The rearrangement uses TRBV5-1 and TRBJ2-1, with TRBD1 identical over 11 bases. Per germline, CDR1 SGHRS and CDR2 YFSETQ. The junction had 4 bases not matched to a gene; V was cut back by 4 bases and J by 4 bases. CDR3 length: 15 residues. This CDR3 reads CASSPGTGGYNEQFF. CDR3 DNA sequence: TGCGCCAGCAGCCCCGGGACAGGGGGTTACAATGAGCAGTTCTTC.

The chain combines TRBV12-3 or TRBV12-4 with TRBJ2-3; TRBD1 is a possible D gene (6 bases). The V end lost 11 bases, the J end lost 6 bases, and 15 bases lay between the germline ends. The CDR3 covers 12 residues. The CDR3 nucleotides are TGTGCCGCCTCTCAGGGGCGGGATACGCAGTATTTT. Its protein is CAASQGRDTQYF.

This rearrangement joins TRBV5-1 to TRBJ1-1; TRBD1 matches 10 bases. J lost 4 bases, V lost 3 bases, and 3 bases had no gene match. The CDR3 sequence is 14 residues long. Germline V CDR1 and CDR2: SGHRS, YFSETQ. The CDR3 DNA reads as TGCGCCAGCAGCTGGACAGGGGGTGGCACTGAAGCTTTCTTT. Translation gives CASSWTGGGTEAFF.

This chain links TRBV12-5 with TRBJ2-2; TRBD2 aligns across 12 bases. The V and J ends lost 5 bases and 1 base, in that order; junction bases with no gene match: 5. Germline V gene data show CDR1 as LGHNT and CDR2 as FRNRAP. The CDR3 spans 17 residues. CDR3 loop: CASGRLAGDGNTGELFF. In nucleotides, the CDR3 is TGTGCTAGTGGTCGACTAGCGGGAGATGGGAACACCGGGGAGCTGTTTTTT.

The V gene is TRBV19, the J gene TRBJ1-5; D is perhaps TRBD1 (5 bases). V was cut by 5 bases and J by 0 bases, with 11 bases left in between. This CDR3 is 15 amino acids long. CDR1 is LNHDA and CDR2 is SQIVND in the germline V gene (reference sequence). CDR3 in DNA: TGTGCCAGTAGTCCCCAGGGTTATAGCAATCAGCCCCAGCATTTT. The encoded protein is CASSPQGYSNQPQHF.

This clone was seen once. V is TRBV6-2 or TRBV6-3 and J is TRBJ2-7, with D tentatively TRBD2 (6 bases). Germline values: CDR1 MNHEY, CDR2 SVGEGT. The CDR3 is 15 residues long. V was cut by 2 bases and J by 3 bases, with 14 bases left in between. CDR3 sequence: CASSYRGLKLYEQYF. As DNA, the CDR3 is TGTGCCAGCAGTTACCGGGGACTCAAGCTCTACGAGCAGTACTTC.

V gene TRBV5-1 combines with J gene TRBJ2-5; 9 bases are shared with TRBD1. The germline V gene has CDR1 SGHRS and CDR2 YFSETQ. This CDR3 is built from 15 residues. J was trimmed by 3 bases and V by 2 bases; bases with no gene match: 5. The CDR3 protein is CASSLIRTGEETQYF. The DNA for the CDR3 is TGCGCCAGCAGCTTAATCCGGACAGGGGAAGAGACCCAGTACTTC.

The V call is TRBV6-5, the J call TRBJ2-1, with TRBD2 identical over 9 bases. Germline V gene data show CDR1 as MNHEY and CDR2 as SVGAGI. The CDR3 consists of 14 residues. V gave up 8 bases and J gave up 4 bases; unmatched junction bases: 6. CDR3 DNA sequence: TGTGCCAGCGCCCTGACTAGCGGTTACAATGAGCAGTTCTTC. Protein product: CASALTSGYNEQFF.

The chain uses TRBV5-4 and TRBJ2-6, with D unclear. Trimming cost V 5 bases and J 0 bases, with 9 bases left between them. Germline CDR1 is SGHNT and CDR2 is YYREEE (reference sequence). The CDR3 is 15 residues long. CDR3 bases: TGTGCCAGCAGTGCTGAGAGCTCTGGGGCCAACGTCCTGACTTTC. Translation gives CASSAESSGANVLTF.

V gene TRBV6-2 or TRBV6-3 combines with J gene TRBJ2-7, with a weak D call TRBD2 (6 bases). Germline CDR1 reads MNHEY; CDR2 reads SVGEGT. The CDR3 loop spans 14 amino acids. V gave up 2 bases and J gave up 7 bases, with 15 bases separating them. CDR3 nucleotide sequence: TGTGCCAGCAGTTACGCGGGGAGGAGGTCGGAGCAGTACTTC. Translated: CASSYAGRRSEQYF.

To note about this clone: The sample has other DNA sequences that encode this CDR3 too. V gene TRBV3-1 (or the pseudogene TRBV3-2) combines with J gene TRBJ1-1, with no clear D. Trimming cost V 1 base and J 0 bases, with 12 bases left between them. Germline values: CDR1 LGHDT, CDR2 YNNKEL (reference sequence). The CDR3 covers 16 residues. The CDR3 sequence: CASSQGRVSMNTEAFF. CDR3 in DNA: TGTGCCAGCAGCCAAGGTAGAGTATCGATGAACACTGAAGCTTTCTTT.